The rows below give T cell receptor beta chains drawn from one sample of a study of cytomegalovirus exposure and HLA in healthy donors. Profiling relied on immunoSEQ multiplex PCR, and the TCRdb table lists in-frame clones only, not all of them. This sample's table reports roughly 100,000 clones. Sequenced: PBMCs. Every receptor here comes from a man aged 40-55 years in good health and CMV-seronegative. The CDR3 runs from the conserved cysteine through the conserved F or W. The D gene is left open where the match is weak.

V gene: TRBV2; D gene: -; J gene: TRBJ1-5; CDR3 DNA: TGTGCCAGCAGTGAAGCCCCTTTACGGGGTTTTGGACATTTT; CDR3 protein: CASSEAPLRGFGHF
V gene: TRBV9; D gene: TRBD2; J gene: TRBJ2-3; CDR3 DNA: TGTGCCAGCAGCATTACGCGGGAGGGCTTGAGCACAGATACGCAGTATTTT; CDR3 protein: CASSITREGLSTDTQYF
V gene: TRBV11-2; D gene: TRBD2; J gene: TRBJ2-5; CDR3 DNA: TGTGCCAGCAGCGCAGGACTAGGTAGACACCAAGAGACCCAGTACTTC; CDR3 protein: CASSAGLGRHQETQYF
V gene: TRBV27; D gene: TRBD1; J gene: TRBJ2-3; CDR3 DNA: TGTGCCAGCAGACACCGGGACAGCTACACAGATACGCAGTATTTT; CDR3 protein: CASRHRDSYTDTQYF